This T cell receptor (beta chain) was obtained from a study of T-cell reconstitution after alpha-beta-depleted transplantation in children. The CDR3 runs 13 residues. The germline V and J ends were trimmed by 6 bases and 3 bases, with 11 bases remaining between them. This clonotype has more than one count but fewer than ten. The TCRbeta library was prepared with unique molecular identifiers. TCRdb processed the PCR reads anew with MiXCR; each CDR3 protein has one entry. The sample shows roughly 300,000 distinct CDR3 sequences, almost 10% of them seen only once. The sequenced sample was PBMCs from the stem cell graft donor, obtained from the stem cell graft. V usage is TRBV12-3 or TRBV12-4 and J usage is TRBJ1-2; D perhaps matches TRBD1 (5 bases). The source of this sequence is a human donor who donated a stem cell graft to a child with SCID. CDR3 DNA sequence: TGTGCCAGCAGCCGCGGGACTTACTATGGCTACACCTTC. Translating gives CASSRGTYYGYTF.